This T cell receptor beta chain was obtained from a study of cytomegalovirus exposure and HLA in healthy donors. Study results and caveats: After further analysis at a later stage, 16,951 TCR beta sequences were associated with HLA alleles at 0.05 false discovery rate. With DRB1 most and HLA-C fewest, TCR association rates differed between HLA loci in a later analysis. In a later analysis, common viral pathogens appeared linked to several of the most significant clusters. A later analysis linked a missense DCLRE1C variant to TCR beta V- and J-gene trimming.

From germline, CDR1 is SGHAT and CDR2 FQNNGV. There are 15 residues in the CDR3. Trimming removed 2 bases at V and 2 bases at J, with 13 bases between. Of note for this clone: Its antigen remains unknown.

The PCR used 60 Vbeta and 13 Jbeta primers. Here immunoSEQ multiplex PCR was the method, and the copy in TCRdb shows in-frame clones only, minus some. The data hold roughly 130,000 clones, with about 70% observed a single time. V is TRBV11-2 and J is TRBJ2-7; tentatively, D is TRBD2 (6 bases). This receptor was obtained from a woman aged 40 to 55 in good health and CMV-seropositive. Sequencing was carried out using PBMCs. CDR3 DNA: TGTGCCAGCAGCTTATTCCCGGGACTTACCTACGAGCAGTACTTC. Encoded protein: CASSLFPGLTYEQYF.